This T cell receptor (beta chain) originates from a study of T cell changes during pregnancy in multiple sclerosis. Data came from immunoSEQ multiplex PCR; TCRdb stores just in-frame clones and leaves some out. The sample lists about 52,000 clones, 85% to 95% occurring once. CDR3 length: 13 amino acids. With V trimmed by 6 bases and J by 3 bases, 5 bases remained unmatched. The germline CDR1 and CDR2 sequences are SQVTM and ANQGSEA. Sequencing was performed on CD4+ T cells from peripheral blood mononuclear cells, taken in the third trimester of pregnancy. This receptor was taken from a female donor with multiple sclerosis, enrolled in a pregnancy study. This rearrangement joins TRBV29-1 to TRBJ2-7, with TRBD1 identical over 10 bases. The CDR3 coding sequence is TGCAGCGTATCCCGGGACAGGGGCTACGAGCAGTACTTC. This gives the protein CSVSRDRGYEQYF.